This T cell receptor (beta chain) emerged from a study of control samples from healthy donors and cancer patients. Trimming removed 4 bases from V and 4 bases from J; junction bases left unmatched: 6. Germline CDR1 SQVTM, CDR2 ANQGSEA. This CDR3 is 14 amino acids long. Repertoires were generated with immunoSEQ multiplex PCR, while TCRdb's copy carries only in-frame clones and drops some. The table includes some 150,000 clones, about 94% detected once. V and J are TRBV29-1 and TRBJ2-1; 8 bases align to TRBD1. This TCR derives from a man aged 55 to 70 with colorectal cancer. Sequencing was carried out using PBMCs. CDR3 sequence: CSVGSDRGYNEQFF. The CDR3 nucleotides are TGCAGCGTTGGCTCAGACAGGGGTTACAATGAGCAGTTCTTC.